Included here is one T cell receptor (beta chain) sequence, with context. This entry is derived from a study of T cells in women clearing cervical HPV infection. Method: immunoSEQ multiplex PCR; TCRdb's copy keeps in-frame clones and lacks some. Found here are around 30,000 clones; the top ten clones hold about 3%. Input material: blood buffy coat. The clonotype comes from a woman aged 18 to 75 with a cervical HPV16 infection that either progressed to CIN3+ or cleared (not recorded which).

CDR3 sequence: CSAFAGGFNEQFF. The part of the CDR3 DNA that was read is TGCAGTGCGTTCGCAGGGGGTTTTAATGAG. The chain carries TRBV20-1 and TRBJ2-1, with 7 positions matching TRBD1. From the germline J gene comes the end of the CDR3, since the read stops 3 residues before it. J lost 7 bases, V lost 6 bases, and 9 bases had no gene match. CDR1 DFQATT and CDR2 SNEGSKA come from the germline V gene (reference sequence). This CDR3 spans 13 amino acids.